This TCR beta chain appears in the sequencing data of a study of long-term antiretroviral therapy in people with HIV. Researchers ran immunoSEQ v3.0 at survey level. Assay used: immunoSEQ multiplex PCR; TCRdb lists only in-frame clones, some missing. The repertoire consists of around 9,200 clones, with 60% to 85% occurring once and the leading ten covering 20% to 25%. The CDR3 loop spans 16 amino acids. V gave up 6 bases and J gave up 3 bases; unmatched junction bases: 6. The germline gives CDR1 LNHDA, CDR2 SQIVND (reference sequence). Sequencing was performed on unsorted PBMCs, taken 0.6 years before starting antiretroviral therapy. The chain uses TRBV19 and TRBJ2-3; 13 nucleotides agree with TRBD2. The origin of this receptor is a man aged 35 to 55 with HIV. The DNA for the CDR3 is TGTGCCAGTAGCAATAAACTAGCGGGGGGGACAGATACGCAGTATTTT. Protein product: CASSNKLAGGTDTQYF.